The next 31 T cell receptor beta chains were all read from a single sample in a study of glioma-infiltrating T cells. Using RNA template, CDR3s of TCR alpha and beta were amplified with iRepertoire arm-PCR. MiXCR, run by TCRdb on the multiplex PCR reads, gives a single entry per CDR3 protein. There are under 200,000 distinct CDR3 sequences in the sample; roughly 45% occur only once, and roughly 5.4% lies in the top ten. The sample comprised glioma tissue, nonneoplastic brain tissue, or PBMCs (not recorded which). The receptors were sampled from a human donor with low-grade glioma or glioblastoma, undergoing nonglioma brain surgery, or in good health (not recorded which).

This clonotype was counted many times. The V gene is TRBV20-1, the J gene TRBJ2-5, with no clear D. Germline CDR1 reads DFQATT; CDR2 reads SNEGSKA (reference sequence). This CDR3 region has 11 residues. Trimming pared 4 bases from V and 0 bases from J, leaving 3 bases between. CDR3 bases: TGCAGTGCTAACTACCAAGAGACCCAGTACTTC. This codes for CSANYQETQYF.

This clonotype is a singleton in its sample. Just one base apart from a much larger clone, this may be a read error. The rearrangement uses TRBV5-1 and TRBJ2-3; D not resolved. CDR3 length: 11 residues. Germline V gives CDR1 SGHRS, CDR2 YFSETQ. CDR3 loop: CASSLADKQYF. The CDR3 DNA reads as TGCGCCAGCAGCTTAGCAGATAAGCAGTATTTT.

The CDR3 sequence is CASMTSGDSYEQYF. The CDR3 DNA reads as TGTGCCAGCATGACTAGCGGGGACTCCTACGAGCAGTACTTC. The chain has TRBV28 and TRBJ2-7; 11 bases agree with TRBD2. The length of the CDR3 is 14 residues. Per germline, CDR1 MDHEN and CDR2 SYDVKM. V trimming: 7 bases; J trimming: 0 bases; junction bases outside the gene matches: 2.

Regarding this clonotype: This could be a read error, since a much larger clone is one nucleotide away. The chain uses TRBV28 and TRBJ2-7; D could derive from TRBD1 or TRBD2 (6 bases each). Trimming left V 10 bases short and J 2 bases short, with 18 bases between. This CDR3 region has 14 residues. CDR1 and CDR2 from the germline V gene are MDHEN and SYDVKM. The CDR3 DNA is TGTGCCAACAGGGACTCAGTAACTCCCTACGAGCAGTACTTC. Translated, it gives CANRDSVTPYEQYF. The whole variable domain, remainder taken from reference TRBV28 and TRBJ2-7, is DVKVTQSSRYLVKRTGEKVFLECVQDMDHENMFWYRQDPGLGLRLIYFSYDVKMKEKGDIPEGYSVSREKKERFSLILESASTNQTSMYLCANRDSVTPYEQYFGPGTRLTVT.

On this clonotype: The conserved final phenylalanine or tryptophan is absent from the CDR3, which likely points to a read error. V gene TRBV29-1 combines with J gene TRBJ1-5; D call uncertain. The CDR3 runs 13 residues. Germline values: CDR1 SQVTM, CDR2 ANQGSEA. In DNA, the CDR3 is TGCAGCGTTGAGGAGGAAAACAATCAGCGCCAGCATTCT. Encoded protein: CSVEEENNQRQHS.

The chain carries TRBV18 and TRBJ2-7; no firm D call. CDR3 length equals 12 residues. Germline V CDR1 and CDR2: KGHSH, LQKENI. With 3 bases removed from V and 5 bases from J, the gap between germline ends came to 8 bases. CDR3 sequence: CASSPKGDEQYF. CDR3 bases: TGTGCCAGCTCACCGAAGGGTGACGAGCAGTACTTC.

This clonotype was found a few times. The CDR3 loop reads CASSTGQGRETQYF. The CDR3 DNA reads TGTGCCAGCAGCACGGGACAGGGGCGGGAGACCCAGTACTTC. The rearrangement uses TRBV7-6 and TRBJ2-5, with 10 bases aligning to TRBD1. CDR1 SGHVS and CDR2 FNYEAQ come from the germline V gene. CDR3 length equals 14 residues. J gave up 5 bases and V 5 bases, and 5 bases lay outside the gene matches.

This clonotype was counted a few times. CDR3 DNA sequence: TGCGCCAGCAGCCCCTACCAAAAGTGGGGTGAGCAGTTCTTC. It is translated as CASSPYQKWGEQFF. V usage is TRBV5-1 and J usage is TRBJ2-1; D remains ambiguous. V lost 4 bases, J lost 9 bases, and 17 bases lay in between. There are 14 residues in the CDR3. Germline CDR1 and CDR2: SGHRS and YFSETQ.

This clonotype was seen a few times. V gene TRBV18 combines with J gene TRBJ2-1, with unresolved D. This CDR3 has 15 amino acids. Germline CDR1 KGHSH, CDR2 LQKENI. V dropped 0 bases and J dropped 0 bases, with 6 bases sitting between them. The CDR3 sequence is CASSPPGNSYNEQFF. The CDR3 coding sequence is TGTGCCAGCTCACCACCAGGGAACTCCTACAATGAGCAGTTCTTC. Full variable domain (outside the CDR3, taken from reference TRBV18 and TRBJ2-1): NAGVMQNPRHLVRRRGQEARLRCSPMKGHSHVYWYRQLPEEGLKFMVYLQKENIIDESGMPKERFSAEFPKEGPSILRIQQVVRGDSAAYFCASSPPGNSYNEQFFGPGTRLTVL.

In this sample, this clonotype is medium-sized. This chain uses TRBV10-3 with TRBJ1-1; D gene uncertain. The germline V and J ends were trimmed by 8 bases and 3 bases, with 10 bases remaining between them. Germline lookup yields CDR1 ENHRY and CDR2 SYGVKD. The CDR3 consists of 12 residues. The CDR3 DNA follows: TGTGCCATCCGCAATTATGACACTGAAGCTTTCTTT. It is translated as CAIRNYDTEAFF.

This rearrangement joins TRBV9 to TRBJ2-1; 9 bases agree with TRBD2. Trimming took 0 bases from V and 8 from J; bases not matched to a gene: 6. CDR1 and CDR2 (germline): SGDLS, YYNGEE. The CDR3 spans 15 residues. In DNA form, the CDR3 reads TGTGCCAGCAGCGTAGATCGAGCGGGAGGACATGAGCAGTTCTTC. Its translation is CASSVDRAGGHEQFF.

This chain uses TRBV5-8 with TRBJ2-1, with 7 bases identical to TRBD1. Germline V lookup: CDR1 SGHTS, CDR2 YDEGEE. Trimming removed 7 bases from V and 3 bases from J; junction bases left unmatched: 4. The CDR3 contains 13 residues. The CDR3 loop reads CASRDSYYNEQFF. The CDR3 region has the DNA TGTGCCAGCCGGGACAGCTACTACAATGAGCAGTTCTTC.

This clonotype was detected ten times or more. This chain connects TRBV20-1 to TRBJ2-5; D remains ambiguous. CDR3 length: 15 amino acids. Germline CDR1 and CDR2: DFQATT and SNEGSKA (reference sequence). Trimming pared 0 bases from V and 2 bases from J, leaving 13 bases between. Written as DNA, the CDR3 is TGCAGTGCTAGAGATAGCTCAGACGGGCAAGAGACCCAGTACTTC. Amino acids: CSARDSSDGQETQYF.

The chain combines TRBV18 with TRBJ2-3; D gene uncertain. Per germline, CDR1 KGHSH and CDR2 LQKENI. V gave up 2 bases and J gave up 4 bases, with 10 bases separating them. The CDR3 runs to 14 residues. This CDR3 reads CASSPKSSSDTQYF. The CDR3 DNA reads TGTGCCAGCTCACCAAAGTCTTCATCAGATACGCAGTATTTT.

In regard to this clonotype: A much larger clone sits a single nucleotide away, making a read error possible. The chain carries TRBV4-1 and TRBJ2-1; TRBD2 matches at 9 bases. CDR1 is MGHRA, CDR2 YSYEKL, per germline. Trimming took 4 bases from V and 5 from J; bases not matched to a gene: 9. The CDR3 has 16 residues. The CDR3 coding sequence is TGCGCCAGCAGCCCGGGACTAGCTGAAGACGACAATGAGCAGTTCTTC. Translation: CASSPGLAEDDNEQFF.

This clonotype was detected ten times or more. CDR3 in DNA: TGCAGGGGGGGCCCCGGAGACAATGAGCAGTTCTTC. This encodes CRGGPGDNEQFF. The chain carries TRBV20-1 and TRBJ2-1; D may match TRBD1 or TRBD2 (6 bases each). From germline, CDR1 is DFQATT and CDR2 SNEGSKA (reference sequence). CDR3 length: 12 amino acids.

There are many counts of this clonotype. J is TRBJ2-3 and V is TRBV15; D is uncertain. Germline lookup yields CDR1 LNHNV and CDR2 YYDKDF (reference sequence). Trimming removed 1 base from V and 10 bases from J, with 9 bases in between. The CDR3 is 12 residues long. This chain's CDR3 is CATSRGGAPQYF. CDR3 nucleotides: TGTGCCACCAGCAGAGGTGGCGCCCCGCAGTATTTT.

Details on this clonotype: A read error is likely, as this CDR3 ends without the conserved phenylalanine or tryptophan. This chain connects TRBV19 to TRBJ1-5; 7 bases agree with TRBD1. CDR1 LNHDA and CDR2 SQIVND come from the germline V gene (reference sequence). CDR3 size: 14 residues. The ends lost 6 bases at V and 0 bases at J; junction bases unmatched: 2. CDR3 nucleotides: TGTGCCAGTAGGGGGACAGATAGCAATCAGCCCCAGCATCTT. It is translated as CASRGTDSNQPQHL.

Comment on this clonotype: Germline is not matched at one junction end, which may reflect a read error. V gene TRBV24-1 combines with J gene TRBJ2-5; D call uncertain. The CDR3 is 13 amino acids. Germline V CDR1 and CDR2: KGHDR, SFDVKD. The CDR3 loop reads CATSEPDMKTQNF. The CDR3 nucleotides are TGTGCCACCAGTGAACCGGATATGAAGACCCAGAACTTC.

This clonotype was picked up a small number of times. The J gene is TRBJ1-1, the V gene TRBV7-9; maybe TRBD1 (6 bases). This CDR3 has 14 residues. V gave up 3 bases and J gave up 4 bases, with 12 bases separating them. Germline CDR1 SEHNR, CDR2 FQNEAQ (reference sequence). The CDR3 loop is CASSFSQGSTEAFF. The CDR3 DNA reads TGTGCCAGCAGCTTTTCACAGGGTAGCACTGAAGCTTTCTTT.

Remarks on this clonotype: A single base separates this from a much larger clone, so it may be a read error. This chain joins TRBV18 and TRBJ2-3; D gene unclear. The CDR3 is 13 residues long. Germline CDR1 reads KGHSH; CDR2 reads LQKENI. The CDR3 protein is CASSEIITHTQYF. CDR3 nucleotides: TGTGCCAGCTCTGAAATTATCACACATACGCAGTATTTT.

This clonotype was seen a few times. The chain is built from TRBV12-3 or TRBV12-4 and TRBJ1-1; 9 nucleotides align to TRBD1. The CDR3 covers 14 residues. Trimming cost V 6 bases and J 7 bases; bases outside gene matches: 9. CDR3 sequence: CASRINRGPSEAFF. The CDR3 DNA is TGTGCCAGCAGGATTAACAGGGGGCCAAGTGAAGCTTTCTTT.

CDR3 in DNA: TGTGCCAGCAGCAGGGGTCAGGAAGATACGCAGTATTTT. Its translation: CASSRGQEDTQYF. The chain recombines TRBV6-2 or TRBV6-3 with TRBJ2-3; a possible D gene is TRBD1 (6 bases). CDR3 length: 13 residues. Germline CDR1 reads MNHEY; CDR2 reads SVGEGT. V was shortened by 6 bases and J by 5 bases, with 12 bases between the two germline ends.

This clonotype was found once. V and J are TRBV20-1 and TRBJ2-1; D is ambiguous. Germline V gene sequence: CDR1 DFQATT, CDR2 SNEGSKA (reference sequence). The V gene lost 6 bases and the J gene lost 6 bases, with 9 bases spanning the gap. This CDR3 has 11 residues. The CDR3 here is CSAIQINEQFF. CDR3 sequence (DNA): TGCAGTGCCATACAAATCAATGAGCAGTTCTTC.

Comments on this clonotype: Germline and junction disagree at one end, which may indicate a read error. This chain connects TRBV19 to TRBJ1-5; 7 bases agree with TRBD1. The CDR3 loop spans 15 amino acids. CDR1 LNHDA and CDR2 SQIVND come from the germline V gene (reference sequence). CDR3 sequence: CDSSPDRWSNQPQHF. The CDR3 DNA reads as TGTGACAGTAGTCCGGACAGGTGGAGCAATCAGCCCCAGCATTTT. The full variable domain, in which reference TRBV19 and TRBJ1-5 provide the parts outside the CDR3, is DGGITQSPKYLFRKEGQNVTLSCEQNLNHDAMYWYRQDPGQGLRLIYYSQIVNDFQKGDIAEGYSVSREKKESFPLTVTSAQKNPTAFYLCDSSPDRWSNQPQHFGDGTRLSIL.

Of note for this clonotype: Being one base from a much bigger clone, this may be a read error. This chain uses TRBV2 with TRBJ2-1, with unresolved D. The CDR3 covers 10 residues. The V end lost 8 bases, the J end lost 8 bases, and 7 bases lay between the germline ends. CDR1 and CDR2 (germline): SNHLY, FYNNEI. The CDR3, as DNA: TGTGCCAGCCATTGGTATGAGCAGTTCTTC. This encodes CASHWYEQFF.

This clonotype has at least ten counts. The CDR3 DNA reads TGCAGTGCTAGAGATGGGTGGGCTAGCGGGAAAGCCACTGAGCAGTTCTTC. Protein product: CSARDGWASGKATEQFF. This rearrangement joins TRBV20-1 to TRBJ2-1, with 9 nucleotides matching TRBD2. With V trimmed by 0 bases and J by 9 bases, 15 bases remained unmatched. The CDR3 totals 17 residues. Germline V gene lookup returns CDR1 DFQATT and CDR2 SNEGSKA (reference sequence).

This clonotype was recorded many times. The chain recombines TRBV6-1 with TRBJ2-3; TRBD1 aligns across 7 bases. The junction had 2 bases not matched to a gene; V was cut back by 6 bases and J by 2 bases. This CDR3 is built from 13 residues. Germline V gene sequence: CDR1 MNHNS, CDR2 SASEGT. The CDR3 loop is CASRDRATDTQYF. For the CDR3, the DNA is TGTGCCAGCAGAGACAGGGCCACAGATACGCAGTATTTT.

The gene calls are TRBV7-9 and TRBJ2-3; TRBD1 aligns across 7 bases. Unmatched junction bases numbered 6, after V lost 5 bases and J lost 4 bases. Per germline, CDR1 SEHNR and CDR2 FQNEAQ (reference sequence). The CDR3 runs 14 residues. The CDR3 nucleotides are TGTGCCAGCAGCCCGACAGGGAACGCAGATACGCAGTATTTT. This gives the protein CASSPTGNADTQYF. Full variable domain (remainder filled in from reference TRBV7-9 and TRBJ2-3): DTGVSQNPRHKITKRGQNVTFRCDPISEHNRLYWYRQTLGQGPEFLTYFQNEAQLEKSRLLSDRFSAERPKGSFSTLEIQRTEQGDSAMYLCASSPTGNADTQYFGPGTRLTVL.

In its sample, this clonotype was seen a few times. This CDR3 is CASRGRGAPFGNQPQHF. CDR3 DNA: TGTGCCAGCAGAGGCAGGGGGGCCCCCTTTGGCAATCAGCCCCAGCATTTT. V is TRBV12-3 or TRBV12-4 and J is TRBJ1-5, with 7 bases lining up with TRBD1. This CDR3 is 17 amino acids long. Germline trimming cut 6 bases from V and 2 bases from J; bases unmatched to any gene: 13.

This clonotype has a count of ten or more. The chain couples TRBV19 to TRBJ2-2; maybe TRBD1 (6 bases). The ends were cut back, 8 bases at V and 6 bases at J, with 10 bases in the middle. The CDR3 is 12 amino acids. Per germline, CDR1 LNHDA and CDR2 SQIVND (reference sequence). The CDR3 DNA follows: TGTGCCAGTCGGGCAGGGGCCGGGGAGCTGTTTTTT. Its translation: CASRAGAGELFF.